Given below is one T cell receptor beta chain in context. This entry belongs to a study of CDR3 diversity in severe acne. The CDR3 length is 15 residues. The germline V gene has CDR1 MNHEY and CDR2 SVGAGI. The V and J ends lost 2 bases and 4 bases, in that order; junction bases with no gene match: 6. MiXCR, run by TCRdb on the PCR reads, gives a single entry per CDR3 protein. Of over 70,000 distinct CDR3 sequences in the sample, over 40% were seen once. The chain links TRBV6-5 to TRBJ1-2; TRBD1 matches 8 bases. This TCR was recovered from a male donor in good health, without acne. Source material: blood. DNA of the CDR3: TGTGCCAGCAGTTACCCGGGACAGGCGATCTATGGCTACACCTTC. Protein sequence: CASSYPGQAIYGYTF.